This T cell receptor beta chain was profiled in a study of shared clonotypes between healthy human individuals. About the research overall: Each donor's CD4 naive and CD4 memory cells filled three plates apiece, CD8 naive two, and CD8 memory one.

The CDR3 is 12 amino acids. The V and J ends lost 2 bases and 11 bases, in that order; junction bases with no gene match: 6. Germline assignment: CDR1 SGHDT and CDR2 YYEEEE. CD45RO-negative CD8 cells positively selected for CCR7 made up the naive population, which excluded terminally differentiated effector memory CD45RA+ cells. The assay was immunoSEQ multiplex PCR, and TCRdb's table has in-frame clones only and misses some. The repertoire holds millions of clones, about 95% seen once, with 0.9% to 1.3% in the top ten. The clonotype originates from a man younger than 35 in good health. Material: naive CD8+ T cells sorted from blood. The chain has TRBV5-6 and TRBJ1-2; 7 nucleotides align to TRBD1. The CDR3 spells CASSFSGQLYTF. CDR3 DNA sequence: TGTGCCAGCAGCTTCTCGGGACAGCTTTACACCTTC. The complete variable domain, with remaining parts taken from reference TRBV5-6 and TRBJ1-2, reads DAGVTQSPTHLIKTRGQQVTLRCSPKSGHDTVSWYQQALGQGPQFIFQYYEEEERQRGNFPDRFSGHQFPNYSSELNVNALLLGDSALYLCASSFSGQLYTFGSGTRLTVV.